What follows are 21 T cell receptor beta chains derived from one specimen sequenced in a study of blood T cells in healthy people across ages (dated by TCRdb to between 2014 and 2016). Libraries were built with 5' RACE. Instrument on record: Illumina HiSeq 2500. A second PCR of 7 to 11 cycles was run with a J-beta primer mix and a sample-barcoded 5' primer. TCRdb reworked the public reads: Q25 trimming with fastp, MiXCR clone assembly, productive beta chains retained. Entries are consolidated by CDR3 protein sequence, retaining the most common genes and DNA. The sample table lists about 1.6 million distinct CDR3 sequences, almost 35% of them with a count of one. The ten largest clonotypes hold around 10% of the sample. Sequencing used blood. All receptors derive from a woman aged 30 to 39 in good health.

This clonotype appeared a few times. The chain recombines TRBV10-3 with TRBJ1-4, with D uncertain. Germline loops: CDR1 ENHRY, CDR2 SYGVKD. Trimming took 0 bases from V and 8 from J, leaving 4 bases between them. The CDR3 covers 12 residues. The CDR3, as DNA: TGTGCCATCAGTGAGTCAGCAGAAAAACTGTTTTTT. It encodes CAISESAEKLFF.

The chain joins TRBV5-1 to TRBJ2-7, with 7 bases that match TRBD2. This CDR3 region has 16 residues. The V gene's germline CDR1 is SGHRS and CDR2 YFSETQ. V trimming: 2 bases; J trimming: 3 bases; junction bases outside the gene matches: 11. This chain's CDR3 is CASSFTGRLAYYEQYF. As DNA, the CDR3 is TGCGCCAGCAGCTTTACTGGCCGACTAGCTTACTACGAGCAGTACTTC.

This chain links TRBV20-1 with TRBJ2-5; 8 bases agree with TRBD2. The J call may be incorrect, as the DNA end agrees better with TRBJ2-7. CDR1 and CDR2 from the germline V gene are DFQATT and SNEGSKA (reference sequence). This CDR3 spans 13 amino acids. CDR3 nucleotide sequence: TGCAGTGCTAGCGGGGGGGCTATGGACGAGCAGTACTTC. Translated: CSASGGAMDEQYF.

The genes are TRBV20-1 and TRBJ2-7, with D perhaps matching TRBD1 (6 bases). CDR3 size: 15 residues. V gave up 0 bases and J gave up 4 bases, with 16 bases separating them. The germline V gene has CDR1 DFQATT and CDR2 SNEGSKA (reference sequence). The DNA for the CDR3 is TGCAGTGCTAGAGATGACGACAGGACCTTTTACGAGCAGTACTTC. Translating it yields CSARDDDRTFYEQYF.

Comment on this clonotype: An end of the junction differs from the germline gene, which may be a read error. The CDR3 region has the DNA TGTACCAGCAGCGGGGGTAGCGAAGTACGGGAGCAGTACTTC. Its translation is CTSSGGSEVREQYF. The rearrangement links TRBV28 to TRBJ2-7; 8 bases are shared with TRBD2. This CDR3 contains 14 residues. CDR1 is MDHEN and CDR2 is SYDVKM in the germline V gene.

This clonotype was seen a few times. V gene TRBV7-2 combines with J gene TRBJ2-7, with 7 bases aligning to TRBD1. Germline V gives CDR1 SGHTA, CDR2 FQGNSA. The junction had 9 bases not matched to a gene; V was cut back by 5 bases and J by 5 bases. The CDR3 has 14 residues. CDR3 sequence (DNA): TGTGCCAGCAGCATCAGACAGGGTTCCGACGAGCAGTACTTC. Protein sequence: CASSIRQGSDEQYF.

This clonotype was observed a handful of times. The gene calls are TRBV29-1 and TRBJ2-2, with D tentatively TRBD1 or TRBD2 (5 bases each). This CDR3 has 16 residues. Germline CDR1 reads SQVTM; CDR2 reads ANQGSEA. V dropped 0 bases and J dropped 2 bases, with 13 bases sitting between them. CDR3 sequence: CSVEDRSRGNTGELFF. The CDR3 bases are TGCAGCGTTGAAGATCGTTCTCGGGGCAACACCGGGGAGCTGTTTTTT.

This clonotype turned up a few times. V and J are TRBV20-1 and TRBJ2-7, with D hard to call. V dropped 0 bases and J dropped 1 base, with 10 bases sitting between them. The CDR3 loop spans 14 amino acids. Germline-derived CDR1 and CDR2 are DFQATT and SNEGSKA (reference sequence). CDR3 DNA sequence: TGCAGTGCTAGAGATCAGGAGCGTTCCTACGAGCAGTACTTC. Its translation: CSARDQERSYEQYF.

This clonotype appeared a few times. The genes are TRBV7-3 and TRBJ2-3, with D perhaps matching TRBD1 or TRBD2 (5 bases each). Looked up from germline, CDR1 is SGHTA and CDR2 is FQGTGA. This CDR3 has 15 residues. V was trimmed by 5 bases and J by 5 bases, leaving 17 bases between them. For the CDR3, the DNA is TGTGCCAGCAGCCCCTCAAATGTGGGGGTAGATACGCAGTATTTT. Amino acid sequence: CASSPSNVGVDTQYF.

The V call is TRBV20-1, the J call TRBJ2-3, with D hard to call. The CDR3 has 14 residues. In germline, CDR1 is DFQATT, CDR2 SNEGSKA (reference sequence). The V end was cut by 6 bases, the J end by 4 bases, with 17 bases between. The CDR3 region is CSATQQLRSDTQYF. In nucleotides, the CDR3 is TGCAGTGCCACGCAGCAATTGCGCTCAGATACGCAGTATTTT.

This clonotype occurred a few times. The CDR3 bases are TGTGCCAGCGGGGGACAGCCTAAGGAGACCCAGTACTTC. It specifies CASGGQPKETQYF. The rearrangement links TRBV28 to TRBJ2-5, with 7 bases lining up with TRBD1. V shed 8 bases, J shed 5 bases, and the junction held 8 bases outside the gene matches. The germline gives CDR1 MDHEN, CDR2 SYDVKM. The CDR3 is 13 amino acids.

This clonotype was seen a single time. V is TRBV25-1 and J is TRBJ2-5; TRBD2 agrees at 12 bases. The CDR3 is made up of 21 amino acids. With V trimmed by 6 bases and J by 0 bases, 20 bases remained unmatched. The germline V gene encodes CDR1 MGHDK and CDR2 SYGVNS. CDR3 loop: CASSPSGASGGAWVDQETQYF. CDR3 nucleotide sequence: TGTGCCAGCAGCCCCTCTGGGGCTAGCGGGGGGGCTTGGGTAGACCAAGAGACCCAGTACTTC.

This sequence joins TRBV5-1 and TRBJ1-2, with D unresolved. Germline-derived CDR1 and CDR2 are SGHRS and YFSETQ. The length of the CDR3 is 14 residues. V gave up 3 bases and J gave up 6 bases, with 15 bases separating them. CDR3 in DNA: TGCGCCAGCAGCTGGGCCGCGGGAATGGATGGCTACACCTTC. As protein: CASSWAAGMDGYTF.

The rearrangement joins TRBV18 to TRBJ2-7; D gene unclear. The CDR3 has 11 residues. Looked up from germline, CDR1 is KGHSH and CDR2 is LQKENI. Between the trimmed V and J ends, which lost 8 bases and 1 base, there was a span of 6 bases. The CDR3 nucleotides read TGTGCCAGCGCTATATCCTACGAGCAGTACTTC. This translates into CASAISYEQYF.

This chain links TRBV20-1 with TRBJ2-1; TRBD2 matches at 10 bases. The CDR3 sequence is 13 residues long. Trimming took 5 bases from V and 7 from J; bases not matched to a gene: 5. CDR1 is DFQATT and CDR2 is SNEGSKA in the germline V gene (reference sequence). CDR3 amino acids: CSAPGTSANEQFF. The CDR3 DNA follows: TGCAGTGCTCCCGGGACTAGCGCGAATGAGCAGTTCTTC.

This clonotype was seen a handful of times. The chain links TRBV14 to TRBJ2-5; TRBD1 matches at 8 bases. From germline, CDR1 is SGHDN and CDR2 FVKESK. The CDR3 totals 14 residues. J gave up 2 bases and V 6 bases, and 5 bases lay outside the gene matches. The CDR3 DNA sequence: TGTGCCAGCAGGGGACGGGACAGGCAAGAGACCCAGTACTTC. This translates into CASRGRDRQETQYF. Combining the CDR3 with reference TRBV14 and TRBJ2-5 gives the whole variable domain EAGVTQFPSHSVIEKGQTVTLRCDPISGHDNLYWYRRVMGKEIKFLLHFVKESKQDESGMPNNRFLAERTGGTYSTLKVQPAELEDSGVYFCASRGRDRQETQYFGPGTRLLVL.

This clonotype turned up a few times. The V and J genes are TRBV7-2 and TRBJ2-7, with D possibly TRBD2 on 6 matching bases. V was shortened by 4 bases and J by 3 bases, with 22 bases between the two germline ends. CDR1 SGHTA and CDR2 FQGNSA come from the germline V gene. This CDR3 is 17 amino acids long. Written as DNA, the CDR3 is TGTGCCAGCAGCTCCCTGGGAGGAAGTCGGGGCTACTACGAGCAGTACTTC. Protein product: CASSSLGGSRGYYEQYF.

The sample holds a few counts of this clonotype. The rearrangement uses TRBV10-3 and TRBJ2-5; D gene uncertain. The J call is in doubt because the DNA end fits TRBJ2-7 better. The CDR3 extends over 13 amino acids. Germline V lookup: CDR1 ENHRY, CDR2 SYGVKD. CDR3 region: CAISGGGIYEQYF. DNA for the CDR3: TGTGCCATCAGTGGGGGTGGGATCTACGAGCAGTACTTC.

A few counts support this clonotype. The J gene is TRBJ2-7, the V gene TRBV4-1; 9 bases are a match to TRBD2. CDR3 length: 15 residues. V lost 2 bases and J lost 4; bases outside the gene matches: 6. CDR1 and CDR2 from the germline V gene are MGHRA and YSYEKL. The CDR3 reads CASSQFSSGVYEQYF. Here the CDR3 DNA reads TGCGCCAGCAGCCAATTTTCTAGCGGGGTGTACGAGCAGTACTTC.

The chain uses TRBV5-1 and TRBJ1-2, with D maybe TRBD1 (6 bases). Germline lookup yields CDR1 SGHRS and CDR2 YFSETQ. CDR3 length equals 15 residues. Deletions cut 3 bases from V and 4 bases from J, with 16 bases between. The chain's CDR3 is CASSYAGEFGYGYTF. CDR3 DNA sequence: TGCGCCAGCAGCTACGCAGGGGAATTCGGCTATGGCTACACCTTC.

J is TRBJ1-2 and V is TRBV20-1; D remains ambiguous. This CDR3 contains 12 residues. The germline V and J ends were trimmed by 2 bases and 2 bases, with 6 bases remaining between them. CDR1 and CDR2 from the germline V gene are DFQATT and SNEGSKA (reference sequence). CDR3 protein: CSARIRNYGYTF. As DNA, the CDR3 is TGCAGTGCTAGAATCAGAAACTATGGCTACACCTTC.